A selection of T cell receptor beta chains follows, all from one sample in a study of cytomegalovirus exposure and HLA in healthy donors. Method: immunoSEQ multiplex PCR; TCRdb's copy keeps in-frame clones and lacks some. The sample lists some 200,000 clones; around 81% were seen once. Sequencing used PBMCs. These receptors were taken from a woman under 30 in good health and CMV-seropositive. Both conserved end residues are part of each CDR3. Fields, in order: J gene, D gene, V gene, clone size, CDR3 length, CDR3 protein, CDR3 DNA. A D gene is named only where the DNA matches it firmly. Clone size, where shown, is once, few, many, or a class for clones that have expanded.

J gene: TRBJ2-3
D gene: -
V gene: TRBV5-1
clone size: -
CDR3 length: 15
CDR3 protein: CASSLTTRSTDTQYF
CDR3 DNA: TGCGCCAGCAGCTTGACGACTCGGAGCACAGATACGCAGTATTTT

J gene: TRBJ1-3
D gene: TRBD1
V gene: TRBV5-1
clone size: -
CDR3 length: 15
CDR3 protein: CASSLGDSYGNTIYF
CDR3 DNA: TGCGCCAGCAGCTTGGGGGACAGTTATGGAAACACCATATATTTT

J gene: TRBJ2-3
D gene: TRBD2
V gene: TRBV7-3
clone size: -
CDR3 length: 12
CDR3 protein: CASSVSGDTQYF
CDR3 DNA: TGTGCCAGCAGCGTTAGCGGGGATACGCAGTATTTT

J gene: TRBJ1-5
D gene: -
V gene: TRBV28
clone size: -
CDR3 length: 13
CDR3 protein: CASSLGPPQPQHF
CDR3 DNA: TGTGCCAGCAGTTTAGGGCCCCCTCAGCCCCAGCATTTT

J gene: TRBJ2-1
D gene: TRBD1
V gene: TRBV29-1
clone size: -
CDR3 length: 15
CDR3 protein: CSVGPGQGTFGEQFF
CDR3 DNA: TGCAGCGTGGGTCCGGGACAGGGGACGTTCGGGGAGCAGTTCTTC

J gene: TRBJ2-4
D gene: TRBD1
V gene: TRBV6-1
clone size: -
CDR3 length: 14
CDR3 protein: CASSERTGLNIQYF
CDR3 DNA: TGTGCCAGCAGTGAAAGGACAGGGTTGAACATTCAGTACTTC

J gene: TRBJ2-6
D gene: TRBD2
V gene: TRBV5-1
clone size: once
CDR3 length: 15
CDR3 protein: CASRGEGSGANVLTF
CDR3 DNA: TGCGCCAGCCGCGGGGAGGGCTCTGGGGCCAACGTCCTGACTTTC

J gene: TRBJ2-3
D gene: TRBD2
V gene: TRBV9
clone size: -
CDR3 length: 18
CDR3 protein: CASSPRLAGGTSTDTQYF
CDR3 DNA: TGTGCCAGCAGCCCCCGGTTAGCGGGGGGGACTAGCACAGATACGCAGTATTTT

J gene: TRBJ1-1
D gene: -
V gene: TRBV9
clone size: -
CDR3 length: 15
CDR3 protein: CASSVFSEAAQPAFF
CDR3 DNA: TGTGCCAGCAGCGTATTTTCCGAGGCCGCTCAGCCAGCTTTCTTT

J gene: TRBJ1-1
D gene: -
V gene: TRBV5-4
clone size: -
CDR3 length: 15
CDR3 protein: CASSLAGSMNTEAFF
CDR3 DNA: TGTGCCAGCAGCTTGGCAGGAAGCATGAACACTGAAGCTTTCTTT

J gene: TRBJ2-7
D gene: TRBD2
V gene: TRBV4-2
clone size: -
CDR3 length: 16
CDR3 protein: CASSQGLAGASYEQYF
CDR3 DNA: TGTGCCAGCAGCCAGGGCCTAGCGGGAGCTTCCTACGAGCAGTACTTC

J gene: TRBJ1-2
D gene: TRBD1
V gene: TRBV7-8
clone size: -
CDR3 length: 13
CDR3 protein: CASTRQGAYGYTF
CDR3 DNA: TGTGCCAGCACACGACAGGGTGCCTATGGCTACACCTTC

J gene: TRBJ2-1
D gene: -
V gene: TRBV10-1
clone size: -
CDR3 length: 13
CDR3 protein: CASSAQAFREQFF
CDR3 DNA: TGCGCCAGCAGTGCCCAAGCCTTTCGTGAGCAGTTCTTC

J gene: TRBJ1-3
D gene: -
V gene: TRBV5-4
clone size: once
CDR3 length: 17
CDR3 protein: CASSLAPKDSSGNTIYF
CDR3 DNA: TGTGCCAGCAGCTTGGCCCCAAAAGACAGTTCTGGAAACACCATATATTTT